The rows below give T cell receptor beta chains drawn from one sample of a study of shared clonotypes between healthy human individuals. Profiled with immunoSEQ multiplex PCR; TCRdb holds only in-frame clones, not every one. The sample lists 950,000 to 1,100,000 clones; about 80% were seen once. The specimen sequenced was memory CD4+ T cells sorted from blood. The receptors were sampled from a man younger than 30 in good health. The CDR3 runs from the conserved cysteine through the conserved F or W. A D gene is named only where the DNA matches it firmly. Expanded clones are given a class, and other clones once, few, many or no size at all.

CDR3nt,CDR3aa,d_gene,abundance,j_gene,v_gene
TGTGCCAGCAGTAAGGCAGGGAGTGGAAACTATGGCTACACCTTC,CASSKAGSGNYGYTF,NA,NA,TRBJ1-2,TRBV27
TGTGCCATCAGCTCTGACGGCTCAGGAAAACCCCAGCATTTT,CAISSDGSGKPQHF,NA,few,TRBJ1-5,TRBV10-3
TGTGCCAGCAGCCCAGATCGCAGGGGCGGTGAAAAACTGTTTTTT,CASSPDRRGGEKLFF,NA,once,TRBJ1-4,TRBV7-9
TGCGCCAGCACGATCGGGGCAACTAATGAAAAACTGTTTTTT,CASTIGATNEKLFF,NA,NA,TRBJ1-4,TRBV5-1
TGTGCCAGCAGCTTGTTGGGGACTCGCTACACCTTC,CASSLLGTRYTF,NA,NA,TRBJ1-2,TRBV7-9
TGTGCCAGCAGCTTGGAGCTGCTAGCGGGGGCGAGGAACATTCAGTACTTC,CASSLELLAGARNIQYF,TRBD2,once,TRBJ2-4,TRBV5-6
TGCGCCAGCAGCCCGGGGTTCACCGGGGAGCTGTTTTTT,CASSPGFTGELFF,NA,few,TRBJ2-2,TRBV4-1
TGTGCCTGGAGTCCTACAGGGGGCCAAGAGACCCAGTACTTC,CAWSPTGGQETQYF,TRBD1,NA,TRBJ2-5,TRBV30
TGCGCCAGCAGCACATCCGGGGGGAACACCGGGGAGCTGTTTTTT,CASSTSGGNTGELFF,NA,once,TRBJ2-2,TRBV5-1
TGTGCCAGTTGCAAGTTTCCTGGGGCCAACGTCCTGACTTTC,CASCKFPGANVLTF,NA,NA,TRBJ2-6,TRBV19
TGTGCCAGCAGCTTGGGGCAGAGCAATCAGCCCCAGCATTTT,CASSLGQSNQPQHF,NA,NA,TRBJ1-5,TRBV5-6
TGTGCTAGTGGTCCCACGACCTGGGACTCACCCCTCCACTTT,CASGPTTWDSPLHF,NA,NA,TRBJ1-6,TRBV12-5
TGTGCCAGCAGCGCACAGGGTTCCAATCAGCCCCAGCATTTT,CASSAQGSNQPQHF,NA,NA,TRBJ1-5,TRBV5-6
TGTGCCAGCAGCGTAGACGGGAGGGGAGGTGATACGCAGTATTTT,CASSVDGRGGDTQYF,TRBD2,few,TRBJ2-3,TRBV9
TGTGCCAGCAGCGGACAAGCAGCTAACTATGGCTACACCTTC,CASSGQAANYGYTF,NA,NA,TRBJ1-2,TRBV6-5
TGTGCCAGCAGCCTTAACAGGGCCCCTGGCTACACCTTC,CASSLNRAPGYTF,NA,few,TRBJ1-2,TRBV21-1
TGTGCCAGTAGTCCTCGAGCTGACTGGATGTCCCAGTACTTC,CASSPRADWMSQYF,NA,NA,TRBJ2-5,TRBV19
TGTGCCAGCAGTTATCGCAGGGAGATATCCTACGAGCAGTACTTC,CASSYRREISYEQYF,NA,NA,TRBJ2-7,TRBV6-5
TGTGCCAGCAGCTTGGTCGGAACCTACGAGCAGTACTTC,CASSLVGTYEQYF,NA,NA,TRBJ2-7,TRBV5-4
TGCGCCAGCAGCTTGGAAGGCTACCCGAGCTCCTACAATGAGCAGTTCTTC,CASSLEGYPSSYNEQFF,NA,NA,TRBJ2-1,TRBV5-1
TGCGCCAGCAGCTTGAACCTAGCGGGGGGTAACAATGAGCAGTTCTTC,CASSLNLAGGNNEQFF,TRBD2,NA,TRBJ2-1,TRBV5-1
TGTGCCAGCATCCTGAGGGGGGGAAACATTCAGTACTTC,CASILRGGNIQYF,NA,NA,TRBJ2-4,TRBV6-1
TGTGCCAGCATCACCGGACAGGCTAAAGGCTACGAGCAGTACTTC,CASITGQAKGYEQYF,TRBD1,once,TRBJ2-7,TRBV6-4
TGTGCCAGCAGTTTTCTTGCAACTAATGAAAAACTGTTTTTT,CASSFLATNEKLFF,NA,NA,TRBJ1-4,TRBV27
TGTGCCAGCAGTCCCCTGTCAGGAACGAATGAAAAACTGTTTTTT,CASSPLSGTNEKLFF,NA,NA,TRBJ1-4,TRBV6-1
TGCGCCAGCAGCCCCATCTCGGGCCAAGAGACCCAGTACTTC,CASSPISGQETQYF,NA,NA,TRBJ2-5,TRBV5-1
TGTGCCAGCAGCTCTTCCCCCACGAACACTGAAGCTTTCTTT,CASSSSPTNTEAFF,NA,NA,TRBJ1-1,TRBV9
TGTGCCAGCAGACGACTAGCGGGAGACCACGAGCAGTACTTC,CASRRLAGDHEQYF,TRBD2,few,TRBJ2-7,TRBV6-5
TGTGCCACCAGCAGAGATAGTGGGAGAGAGACCCAGTACTTC,CATSRDSGRETQYF,NA,NA,TRBJ2-5,TRBV15
TGCGCCAGCAGCTTCGGGACAGAAGAGACCCAGTACTTC,CASSFGTEETQYF,TRBD1,NA,TRBJ2-5,TRBV5-1
TGTGCCAGCGGAATGACAGGGGGCGCACGGCAGCCCCAGCATTTT,CASGMTGGARQPQHF,TRBD1,NA,TRBJ1-5,TRBV27
TGCGCCAGCAGCACGGACAATGTCAATGAGCAGTTCTTC,CASSTDNVNEQFF,NA,NA,TRBJ2-1,TRBV5-1
TGTGCCAGCAGACAGGCTCTCTCCTACGAGCAGTACTTC,CASRQALSYEQYF,NA,NA,TRBJ2-7,TRBV28
TGTGCCAGCAGTCAGGGGCGGAGGGACTATGGCTACACCTTC,CASSQGRRDYGYTF,NA,NA,TRBJ1-2,TRBV6-5
TGTGCCTGGGGACCAGCAGCTAGCGGGGCGAGAGAGACCCAGTACTTC,CAWGPAASGARETQYF,TRBD2,few,TRBJ2-5,TRBV30
TGTGCCAGTAGTAAGGACCCTCCTTATGGCTACACCTTC,CASSKDPPYGYTF,NA,NA,TRBJ1-2,TRBV19
TGCAGCGTTGAAGTCAACAGGGGGCATGGCACTGAAGCTTTCTTT,CSVEVNRGHGTEAFF,TRBD1,NA,TRBJ1-1,TRBV29-1
TGTGCCACCAGCAGAGATTCCGGGGCCTACGAGCAGTACTTC,CATSRDSGAYEQYF,NA,NA,TRBJ2-7,TRBV15
TGTGCCAGCAGCTTCGGGGCAGGGGTGAGAGAGACCCAGTACTTC,CASSFGAGVRETQYF,NA,many,TRBJ2-5,TRBV11-2
TGTGCCAGTAGTGATCAGGGGTCCACCGGGGAGCTGTTTTTT,CASSDQGSTGELFF,NA,few,TRBJ2-2,TRBV19
TGCGCCAGCAGCATGGGTGGAGGGGAAAAACTGTTTTTT,CASSMGGGEKLFF,NA,once,TRBJ1-4,TRBV5-1
TGTGCCAGCAGCCTCAGGACAGAGCAGTTCTTC,CASSLRTEQFF,NA,few,TRBJ2-1,TRBV7-2
TGTGCCATCAGTGAGTCCGGACAGACTTTCAATGGGCTGTTTTTT,CAISESGQTFNGLFF,NA,NA,TRBJ2-2,TRBV10-3
TGTGCCAGCAGCTTAGCGGTCAGGAGCTCCTACGAGCAGTACTTC,CASSLAVRSSYEQYF,NA,many,TRBJ2-7,TRBV7-2
TGTGCCAGCAGTCGTACCGGGTCTGGAAACACCATATATTTT,CASSRTGSGNTIYF,NA,once,TRBJ1-3,TRBV6-5
TGCAGCGTTTCGGCAGGATCTGGTCAGCCCCAGCATTTT,CSVSAGSGQPQHF,NA,NA,TRBJ1-5,TRBV29-1
TGCGCCAGCGGCCCCAGGGGTAGCAATCAGCCCCAGCATTTT,CASGPRGSNQPQHF,NA,NA,TRBJ1-5,TRBV10-1
TGTGCCAGCAGCTCCCAACAGCACGGCCTGAACGGCCTCCAGCAGTACTTC,CASSSQQHGLNGLQQYF,NA,NA,TRBJ2-7,TRBV7-9
TGTGCCAGCGGCAACCAGGGTATCACTGAAGCTTTCTTT,CASGNQGITEAFF,NA,few,TRBJ1-1,TRBV2
TGCGCCAGCAGCTTCGGTAGCAATCAGCCCCAGCATTTT,CASSFGSNQPQHF,NA,NA,TRBJ1-5,TRBV5-1